This T cell receptor beta chain comes out of a study of shared clonotypes between healthy human individuals. Study observations and caveats: Naive subsets tended to show greater estimated richness than memory subsets. A limitation of the genetic and exposure-history diversity represented arose from few donors.

As concerns this clone: Its antigen is not known.

Donors, healthy HIV-negative adults, lacked recent acute infections or vaccinations. Repertoires were generated with immunoSEQ multiplex PCR, while TCRdb's copy carries only in-frame clones and drops some. This sample yields about 2.3 million clones, of which 90% to 95% are seen a single time; about 0.41% belongs to the top ten. The clonotype originates from a man between 18 and 29 years old in good health. Some clones in this sample may be carry-over from other donors' samples. Specimen: naive CD4+ T cells from PBMCs. Noted subset: CD45RA+ positively selected.

The CDR3 region is CASSEPLRGGDKFF. In DNA, the CDR3 is TGTGCCAGCAGCGAACCGCTCCGGGGAGGGGATAAGTTCTTC. The V call is TRBV9, the J call TRBJ2-1; 7 positions match TRBD2. The V segment lost 3 bases and the J segment 14 bases; nucleotides outside the gene matches: 14. Germline CDR1 SGDLS, CDR2 YYNGEE. CDR3 length: 14 amino acids.